These T cell receptor beta chains were read from a single sample in a study of blood T cell repertoires in COVID-19. The protocol was immunoSEQ multiplex PCR, while the TCRdb copy is restricted to in-frame clones and leaves out a portion. The table lists about 93,000 clones, about 80% of them singletons, with less than 20% in the top ten. Sequencing was carried out using peripheral blood. These receptors all come from a human donor in a cohort sampled during active COVID-19. CDR3s include the opening cysteine and the closing phenylalanine or tryptophan. Expanded clones get a size class; other rows say once, few or many, or leave the size out.

j_gene	abundance	v_gene	CDR3aa
TRBJ1-6	NA	TRBV18	CASSLQTGINSPLHF
TRBJ2-3	NA	TRBV3-1/TRBV3-2	CASSHSRSPDTQYF
TRBJ1-3	NA	TRBV6-6	CASNRRSSGNTIYF
TRBJ2-2	NA	TRBV23-1	CASIPPRGKNTGELFF
TRBJ2-7	once	TRBV7-9	CASSFGSSTYEQYF
TRBJ2-6	NA	TRBV3-1/TRBV3-2	CASSPPRDRGLSGANVLTF
TRBJ1-4	NA	TRBV7-9	CASSYTSRAGGEKLFF
TRBJ1-2	few	TRBV28	CASSLRTGGVFNYGYTF
TRBJ1-2	NA	TRBV5-1	CASSLWGAKYGYTF
TRBJ2-1	NA	TRBV10-1	CASTSGLAGGDEQFF
TRBJ1-1	NA	TRBV2	CASRDRAVNTEAFF
TRBJ1-1	NA	TRBV28	CASSSPSGYTEAFF
TRBJ2-3	NA	TRBV5-4	CASSTGLRSAKDTQYF
TRBJ2-3	NA	TRBV9	CASSVRGSGADTQYF
TRBJ2-7	NA	TRBV7-2	CASSLVAGLASYEQYF
TRBJ2-5	NA	TRBV9	CASSVSVSRETQYF
TRBJ2-1	NA	TRBV11-2	CASSLSGALANEQFF
TRBJ1-6	NA	TRBV28	CASSAPGSPLHF
TRBJ2-1	NA	TRBV19	CASSDGTVGNNEQFF
TRBJ1-2	NA	TRBV5-8	CASSPDRDYGYTF
TRBJ1-5	few	TRBV6-1	CASSETLQGAGQPQHF
TRBJ2-7	NA	TRBV3-1/TRBV3-2	CASSQAGLVMGEQYF
TRBJ1-4	NA	TRBV28	CASSLKGVGNEKLFF
TRBJ1-6	once	TRBV6-5	CASTSGTGTSSPLHF
TRBJ2-5	NA	TRBV28	CASSVLGDRYWETQYF
TRBJ1-5	NA	TRBV7-9	CASSLVGPERDQPQHF
TRBJ2-1	few	TRBV9	CASSVEGGLAGVVNEQFF
TRBJ1-4	NA	TRBV19	CASSFVQTNEKLFF
TRBJ1-1	NA	TRBV5-1	CASSLQGPPSAEAFF
TRBJ1-2	NA	TRBV9	CASSVDGGQGYGYTF
TRBJ2-3	NA	TRBV5-5	CASSSNGLVLQYF
TRBJ2-1	many	TRBV28	CASTGNNEQFF
TRBJ1-1	NA	TRBV7-9	CASSSGALNTEAFF
TRBJ1-1	NA	TRBV30	CAGQGGSNTEAFF
TRBJ2-3	NA	TRBV6-2/TRBV6-3	CASSYVRSGGASDTQYF
TRBJ1-1	NA	TRBV29-1	CSVEERQLALSEAFF
TRBJ1-4	NA	TRBV7-8	CASSLGGQRNEKLFF
TRBJ1-5	NA	TRBV3-1/TRBV3-2	CASSQRLSNQPQHF
TRBJ2-1	NA	TRBV28	CASSHRQGSSYNEQFF
TRBJ2-5	medium-sized	TRBV3-1/TRBV3-2	CASSQEAWGLAARGTQYF
TRBJ1-1	NA	TRBV19	CASSADRKNTEAFF
TRBJ2-4	NA	TRBV28	CASSPYLDRSGKNIQYF
TRBJ2-1	NA	TRBV4-1	CASSAPGLAANEQFF
TRBJ1-3	NA	TRBV2	CASSEDWGNTIYF